Listed below are T cell receptor beta chains from one sample, sequenced in a study of cytotoxic CD8 clonotypes in ibrutinib-treated CLL. TCRdb's copy holds only in-frame clones and misses some; the assay was immunoSEQ multiplex PCR. The table has about 28,000 clones, roughly 57% seen once; the top ten hold approximately 5.4%. Source: PBMCs, taken before ibrutinib treatment. These TCRs come from a human donor with chronic lymphocytic leukemia. The CDR3 runs from the conserved cysteine through the conserved F or W. Fields, in order: J gene, V gene, D gene, clone size, CDR3 DNA, CDR3 protein. The D gene is left open where the match is weak. A clone size is listed for some rows: how often the clone was seen (once, few, many), or a class if it is expanded.

TRBJ2-3,TRBV2,NA,NA,TGTGCCAGCAGTGAAATGGGGGATACGCAGTATTTT,CASSEMGDTQYF
TRBJ2-7,TRBV15,NA,NA,TGTGCCACCAGCAGAGATTTGAGTTACGAGCAGTACTTC,CATSRDLSYEQYF
TRBJ1-4,TRBV5-1,NA,NA,TGCGCCAGCAGCTTGGCCGGGGGTACTACTAATGAAAAACTGTTTTTT,CASSLAGGTTNEKLFF
TRBJ1-1,TRBV15,NA,few,TGTGCCACCAGCAGAGATGAGGCAGTCACTGAAGCTTTCTTT,CATSRDEAVTEAFF
TRBJ2-7,TRBV7-8,TRBD1,NA,TGTGCCAGCAGCTTAACCCCGGACAGGGCGCTCGAGCAGTACTTC,CASSLTPDRALEQYF
TRBJ2-3,TRBV28,NA,few,TGTGCCAGCAGTTTACCGACTAGACTCACAGATACGCAGTATTTT,CASSLPTRLTDTQYF
TRBJ2-5,TRBV7-2,TRBD1,NA,TGTGCCAGCAGCTTAGGACAGGGCAGACGATTAGAGACCCAGTACTTC,CASSLGQGRRLETQYF
TRBJ1-2,TRBV6-1,NA,NA,TGTGCCAGCAGAACGACCTATGGCTACACCTTC,CASRTTYGYTF
TRBJ2-2,TRBV25-1,TRBD1,NA,TGTGCCAGCAGTGCAACTATTCTACAGGGGGGGAACACCGGGGAGCTGTTTTTT,CASSATILQGGNTGELFF
TRBJ2-2,TRBV15,NA,few,TGTGCCACCAGCAGAGAGGGAGACATAGGAGGCACCGGGGAGCTGTTTTTT,CATSREGDIGGTGELFF
TRBJ2-7,TRBV11-2,NA,medium-sized,TGTGCCAGCAGCCCGGCGGGGTTAAGGAGGGGCGAGCAGTACTTC,CASSPAGLRRGEQYF
TRBJ2-3,TRBV27,TRBD1,NA,TGTGCCAGCGGGTGGACGGGACAGGGCACAGATACGCAGTATTTT,CASGWTGQGTDTQYF
TRBJ2-2,TRBV5-1,TRBD2,NA,TGCGCCAGCACCCCCCGGGGCGGGAGTAACACCGGGGAGCTGTTTTTT,CASTPRGGSNTGELFF
TRBJ1-2,TRBV9,NA,NA,TGTGCCAGCAGCCCTCTAGCAGGGATCGGCTATGGCTACACCTTC,CASSPLAGIGYGYTF
TRBJ1-2,TRBV28,NA,NA,TGTGCCAGCACCCTACTTGGGTTTAGTGGCTACACCTTC,CASTLLGFSGYTF
TRBJ1-5,TRBV6-6,NA,NA,TGTGCCAGCAGTTACTCGAATGGGGCCTATCAGCCCCAGCATTTT,CASSYSNGAYQPQHF
TRBJ2-7,TRBV11-2,NA,NA,TGTGCCAGCAGCTTATATGGGGTAGGGGAGCAGTACTTC,CASSLYGVGEQYF
TRBJ2-2,TRBV27,NA,few,TGTGCCAGCAGTTCGGATCGCCGGGACACCGGGGAGCTGTTTTTT,CASSSDRRDTGELFF
TRBJ2-2,TRBV10-3,NA,NA,TGTGCCATCAGTGAGAGGTCAGCCGGGGAGCTGTTTTTT,CAISERSAGELFF
TRBJ2-2,TRBV5-1,NA,NA,TGCGCCAGCACCGTGGGCCTCACCGGGGAGCTGTTTTTT,CASTVGLTGELFF
TRBJ1-5,TRBV28,NA,NA,TGTGCCAGCAGCCGATTCAGTGGGGTTGGGCCCCAGCATTTT,CASSRFSGVGPQHF
TRBJ2-5,TRBV27,NA,few,TGTGCCAGCACCACCAAGCCGGAGACCCAGTACTTC,CASTTKPETQYF
TRBJ1-2,TRBV18,NA,NA,TGTGCCAGCTCACCGACAGTCTCTAACTATGGCTACACCTTC,CASSPTVSNYGYTF
TRBJ2-7,TRBV7-2,TRBD2,NA,TGTGCCAGCAGCTCGCCGGGACTAGCGGTCCACGAGCAGTACTTC,CASSSPGLAVHEQYF
TRBJ2-1,TRBV10-3,TRBD1,few,TGTGCCATCAGTGAGCGGGACAGCTCCTACAATGAGCAGTTCTTC,CAISERDSSYNEQFF
TRBJ2-1,TRBV5-1,NA,NA,TGCGCCAGCAGCTTGGGAGGGTACGGTGAGCAGTTCTTC,CASSLGGYGEQFF
TRBJ1-3,TRBV9,NA,NA,TGTGCCAGCAGCGTAGACCTCTCTGGAAACACCATATATTTT,CASSVDLSGNTIYF
TRBJ2-3,TRBV18,NA,NA,TGTGCCAGCTCACCACGCCGGGACACAGATACGCAGTATTTT,CASSPRRDTDTQYF
TRBJ2-6,TRBV27,NA,few,TGTGCCAGCAGGGCATCTGGGGCCAACGTCCTGACTTTC,CASRASGANVLTF
TRBJ2-7,TRBV9,NA,NA,TGTGCCAGCAGCGTAGGGGGGAACGAGCAGTACTTC,CASSVGGNEQYF
TRBJ2-3,TRBV11-2,NA,few,TGTGCCAGCAGCTTCACAGATACGCAGTATTTT,CASSFTDTQYF
TRBJ2-1,TRBV7-3,NA,NA,TGTGCCAGCAGCTTAACGCAGGCTAGCGCTTACAATGAGCAGTTCTTC,CASSLTQASAYNEQFF
TRBJ2-7,TRBV11-2,NA,NA,TGTGCCAGCAGCTTAAGGTCCCTCAACCCCACCTGGGCCGAGCAGTACTTC,CASSLRSLNPTWAEQYF
TRBJ1-3,TRBV6-6,NA,NA,TGTGCCAGCAGTTACGCACCCGGGCCAGCTGGAAACACCATATATTTT,CASSYAPGPAGNTIYF
TRBJ1-1,TRBV19,NA,NA,TGTGCCAGTACCAGCGGGGGTAGGGGCACTGAAGCTTTCTTT,CASTSGGRGTEAFF
TRBJ2-1,TRBV4-3,NA,NA,TGCGCCAGCAGCCATAACCTCGGGGGTCACCTCTCCTACAATGAGCAGTTCTTC,CASSHNLGGHLSYNEQFF
TRBJ1-4,TRBV10-2,NA,NA,TGCGCCAGCAGTGAAATAGGGTCTACCGAAAAACTGTTTTTT,CASSEIGSTEKLFF
TRBJ1-2,TRBV29-1,NA,NA,TGCAGCGTCGCAAGGACAGAGACTAACTATGGCTACACCTTC,CSVARTETNYGYTF
TRBJ1-1,TRBV18,TRBD1,NA,TGTGCCAGCTCACCTGGACAGGTGAACACTGAAGCTTTCTTT,CASSPGQVNTEAFF
TRBJ2-2,TRBV19,TRBD1,NA,TGTGCCAGTAGTATCGCCGACAGGGTGAACACCGGGGAGCTGTTTTTT,CASSIADRVNTGELFF
TRBJ2-5,TRBV28,TRBD1,NA,TGTGCCAGCAGTTTATCTGGGACAGGGGATCAAGAGACCCAGTACTTC,CASSLSGTGDQETQYF
TRBJ2-3,TRBV5-1,NA,NA,TGCGCCAGCAGCTTGTTCAGCGGGCCAGATACGCAGTATTTT,CASSLFSGPDTQYF
TRBJ2-2,TRBV5-6,NA,few,TGTGCCAGCAGCTTGGATGCGACTAGGGGCACCGGGGAGCTGTTTTTT,CASSLDATRGTGELFF
TRBJ2-1,TRBV6-1,TRBD2,NA,TGTGCCAGCAGAAAGCTAGCGGGGGGGCTTGGTGAGCAGTTCTTC,CASRKLAGGLGEQFF
TRBJ2-7,TRBV5-6,NA,NA,TGTGCCAGCAGCTTGGGGCTGCGGGAGCAGTACTTC,CASSLGLREQYF
TRBJ2-3,TRBV19,NA,NA,TGTGCCGTACGACGGGACTGGGATCCTACAGATACGCAGTATTTT,CAVRRDWDPTDTQYF
TRBJ2-3,TRBV5-1,TRBD2,NA,TGCGCCAGCAGCTTGCGCGGGAGAACCCTAGATACGCAGTATTTT,CASSLRGRTLDTQYF
TRBJ2-7,TRBV27,TRBD2,NA,TGTGCCAGCAGCCTAGCGGGGCAATACGAGCAGTACTTC,CASSLAGQYEQYF
TRBJ1-1,TRBV6-5,NA,NA,TGTGCCAGCAGCCCGAACTGGGCTGACGAAGCTTTCTTT,CASSPNWADEAFF
TRBJ1-1,TRBV10-2,NA,few,TGCGCCAGCAGTGACGGATACACTGAAGCTTTCTTT,CASSDGYTEAFF
TRBJ1-5,TRBV19,NA,NA,TGTGCCAGTAGTATTTCCCGTGGAGGGAAGACCAATCAGCCCCAGCATTTT,CASSISRGGKTNQPQHF
TRBJ2-2,TRBV7-2,TRBD1,NA,TGTGCCAGCAGCTTAGTTGCCAGGGGGCACACCGGGGAGCTGTTTTTT,CASSLVARGHTGELFF